This TCR beta chain is from a study of blood T cell repertoires in COVID-19. Background on the study: Acute and convalescent COVID-19 samples came from the United States, Italy and Spain. PBMCs, B-cell-depleted T cells, or T cells provided the cDNA or gDNA that made up the material.

Original analysis: Reference gene primer amplification gave estimated nucleated cell counts. Data came from immunoSEQ multiplex PCR; TCRdb stores just in-frame clones and leaves some out. The V and J calls and clone size come from that table; D and trimming were worked out from the DNA. The table shows approximately 240,000 clones, with approximately 91% occurring only once. Germline CDR1 is MNHEY and CDR2 is SVGEGT. V shed 4 bases and J 6 bases; nucleotides not matched to a gene: 11. This CDR3 is built from 16 residues. The chain couples TRBV6-2 or TRBV6-3 to TRBJ1-5, with 8 nucleotides matching TRBD1. The source of this sequence is a woman aged 40 to 55 who had recovered from COVID-19. Specimen: peripheral blood. CDR3 in amino acids: CASSLTGVFTFQPQHF. The CDR3 nucleotides are TGTGCCAGCAGTTTGACAGGGGTGTTTACATTTCAGCCCCAGCATTTT.